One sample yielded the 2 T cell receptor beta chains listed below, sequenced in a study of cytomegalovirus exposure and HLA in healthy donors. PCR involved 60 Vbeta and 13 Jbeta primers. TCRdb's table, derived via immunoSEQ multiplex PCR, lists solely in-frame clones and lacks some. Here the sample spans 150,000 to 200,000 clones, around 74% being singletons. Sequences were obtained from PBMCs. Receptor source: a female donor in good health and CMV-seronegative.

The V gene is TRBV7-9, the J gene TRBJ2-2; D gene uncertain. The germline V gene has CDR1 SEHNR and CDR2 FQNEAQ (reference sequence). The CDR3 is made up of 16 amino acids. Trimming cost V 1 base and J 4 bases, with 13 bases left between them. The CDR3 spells CASSLGWLRGTGELFF. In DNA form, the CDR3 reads TGTGCCAGCAGCTTAGGTTGGCTACGAGGCACCGGGGAGCTGTTTTTT.

This CDR3 is CASSLTGGIYGYTF. The CDR3 coding sequence is TGTGCCAGCAGCTTGACAGGGGGCATCTATGGCTACACCTTC. This sequence joins TRBV5-6 and TRBJ1-2, with TRBD1 identical over 9 bases. The V gene's germline CDR1 is SGHDT and CDR2 YYEEEE. The J segment lost 4 bases and the V segment lost 1 base, leaving 2 bases of the junction unmatched. This CDR3 has 14 residues.